This T cell receptor (beta chain) was profiled in a study of cytomegalovirus exposure and HLA in healthy donors. Study-wide results and limits: In vitro checks showed that a few CMV-associated chains really do target CMV antigens. According to an earlier analysis, most TCR beta V segments yielded productive rearrangements about 87% or about 30% of the time. Analyzed later, most CMV-associated TCR beta chains appeared HLA-restricted.

This PCR relied on a set of 60 Vbeta primers and 13 Jbeta primers. The table came from immunoSEQ multiplex PCR; TCRdb's copy has only in-frame clones and leaves some out. The repertoire holds 100,000 to 150,000 clones, with over 70% as singletons. Germline values: CDR1 SGHTA, CDR2 FQGTGA. The ends lost 5 bases at V and 5 bases at J; junction bases unmatched: 7. The CDR3 runs to 14 residues. About this clone itself: Its target is unknown.

The TCR sequence derives from a woman aged 45-65 years in good health and CMV-seropositive. Sequences were obtained from PBMCs. V and J are TRBV7-3 and TRBJ1-1; TRBD1 aligns across 8 bases. The CDR3 loop is CASSQGQGNTEAFF. CDR3 coding DNA: TGTGCCAGCAGCCAAGGACAGGGTAATACTGAAGCTTTCTTT.